This T cell receptor (beta chain) was sequenced during a study of cytomegalovirus exposure and HLA in healthy donors. Study outcomes and limitations: Most TCR sequences proved rare, with some public TCRs found in many donors. Diagnosis of cytomegalovirus status made by the classifier reportedly showed high specificity and sensitivity. According to the study, some 160 TCR beta chains were cytomegalovirus-associated.

A note on this clone: What it binds is unknown.

Trimming took 5 bases from V and 6 from J, leaving 26 bases between them. CDR1 and CDR2 (germline): SGHTA, FQGTGA. The CDR3 has 18 residues. Profiling relied on immunoSEQ multiplex PCR, and the TCRdb table lists in-frame clones only, not all of them. The table records 250,000 to 400,000 clones, 87% of them present only once. The chain joins TRBV7-3 to TRBJ2-1; tentatively, D is TRBD2 (7 bases). Sample: PBMCs. The sequence came from a woman in her 30s in good health and CMV-seropositive. The CDR3 protein is CASSLLMAGAEVGNEQFF. As DNA, the CDR3 is TGTGCCAGCAGCCTGTTGATGGCGGGGGCCGAGGTTGGCAATGAGCAGTTCTTC.